The 27 T cell receptor beta chains listed next were all sequenced from one sample in a study of naive and memory T cell subsets. Study-wide results and caveats: Possibly reflecting memory cells re-expressing CD45RA, a few larger clonotypes occurred in naive repertoires, especially CD8.

The beta constant-region primer was an equimolar mix of two oligonucleotides covering TRBC1 and TRBC2. Nested alpha and beta constant-region primers with the SP2 primer drove four PCR rounds on ligated cDNA. Via MiXCR, TCRdb re-called the UMI-ligation and nested PCR reads, giving one row per CDR3 protein. The repertoire consists of around 83,000 distinct CDR3 sequences, with around 11% occurring once and the leading ten covering more than 0.13%. Which antigens these TCRs recognize remains unknown. The sequenced material came from naive CD4+ T cells from blood. The receptors derive from a human donor in good health.

This chain connects TRBV5-1 to TRBJ1-1; no reliable D call. The V end lost 5 bases, the J end lost 3 bases, and 14 bases lay between the germline ends. This CDR3 is built from 14 residues. Germline assignment: CDR1 SGHRS and CDR2 YFSETQ. DNA of the CDR3: TGCGCCAGCAGATTTGGCCAGGCGTACACTGAAGCTTTCTTT. This gives the protein CASRFGQAYTEAFF.

This clonotype was found a few times. V usage is TRBV19 and J usage is TRBJ2-1; D perhaps matches TRBD2 (7 bases). V was cut by 2 bases and J by 7 bases, with 21 bases left in between. The V gene's germline CDR1 is LNHDA and CDR2 SQIVND (reference sequence). The CDR3 extends over 17 amino acids. The CDR3 reads CASSIILGGGLNNEQFF. In nucleotides, the CDR3 is TGTGCCAGTAGTATAATCCTCGGCGGGGGCCTAAATAATGAGCAGTTCTTC.

This clonotype was seen many times. The rearrangement links TRBV7-2 to TRBJ2-1; D not certain. The CDR3 spans 14 residues. Germline V lookup: CDR1 SGHTA, CDR2 FQGNSA. Trimming took 1 base from V and 2 from J, leaving 6 bases between them. CDR3 coding DNA: TGTGCCAGCAGCTTAGGCTTGGCCTACAATGAGCAGTTCTTC. This gives the protein CASSLGLAYNEQFF.

This clonotype has at least ten counts. J is TRBJ2-6 and V is TRBV7-2; weak D call: TRBD1 (5 bases). V was clipped by 3 bases and J by 2 bases, with 5 bases between them. The CDR3 length is 14 residues. Germline V gives CDR1 SGHTA, CDR2 FQGNSA. The CDR3 nucleotides are TGTGCCAGCAGCTTGGGGCCTGGGGCCAACGTCCTGACTTTC. It translates to CASSLGPGANVLTF.

The sample holds many counts of this clonotype. This chain joins TRBV7-2 and TRBJ2-5; D is unclear. Germline V CDR1 and CDR2: SGHTA, FQGNSA. The CDR3 is 15 amino acids. V lost 5 bases to trimming and J lost 1 base, with 14 bases between them. The CDR3 DNA reads TGTGCCAGCAGCCCAGGACCTCAACCCCAAGAGACCCAGTACTTC. This codes for CASSPGPQPQETQYF.

This clonotype showed up many times. The CDR3 loop is CASSARREAPYEQYF. The CDR3 DNA reads TGTGCCAGCAGTGCTCGACGGGAGGCTCCCTACGAGCAGTACTTC. This chain links TRBV12-3 or TRBV12-4 with TRBJ2-7, with TRBD2 identical over 7 bases. The CDR3 runs 15 residues. V lost 5 bases and J lost 2; bases outside the gene matches: 9.

A remark on this clonotype: Being one base from a much bigger clone, this may be a read error. The V call is TRBV5-4, the J call TRBJ2-1; D gene unclear. CDR3 size: 15 residues. Germline V CDR1 and CDR2: SGHNT, YYREEE (reference sequence). CDR3 residues: CTSSATNSGYNEQFF. The CDR3 region has the DNA TGTACCAGCAGCGCTACAAATTCAGGCTACAATGAGCAGTTCTTC.

This clonotype was detected a few times. The J gene is TRBJ1-1, the V gene TRBV7-9; 10 positions agree with TRBD1. Trimming cost V 5 bases and J 3 bases; bases outside gene matches: 9. This CDR3 is 16 amino acids long. The germline gives CDR1 SEHNR, CDR2 FQNEAQ (reference sequence). The CDR3 here is CASSVWETGGYTEAFF. CDR3 DNA sequence: TGTGCCAGCAGCGTATGGGAGACAGGGGGCTACACTGAAGCTTTCTTT.

The J gene is TRBJ1-4, the V gene TRBV24-1; TRBD1 might be the D (5 bases). In germline, CDR1 is KGHDR, CDR2 SFDVKD. V was trimmed by 4 bases and J by 8 bases, leaving 10 bases between them. CDR3 length: 13 residues. The CDR3 sequence is CATSERGREKLFF. The CDR3 DNA reads as TGTGCCACCAGTGAAAGGGGCCGGGAAAAACTGTTTTTT.

This clonotype turned up a few times. This chain joins TRBV20-1 and TRBJ1-2, with a weak D call TRBD1 (5 bases). The germline V gene has CDR1 DFQATT and CDR2 SNEGSKA (reference sequence). The CDR3 has 15 amino acids. Trimming took off 4 bases at V and 8 bases at J, with 23 bases between the two ends. In DNA form, the CDR3 reads TGCAGTGCTAATGGGGGGTATGGGGATCCGCAAGGCTACACCTTC. Protein: CSANGGYGDPQGYTF.

This clonotype showed up just a few times. The V gene is TRBV7-2, the J gene TRBJ1-4; TRBD1 matches at 8 bases. The CDR3 is made up of 14 amino acids. The V segment lost 4 bases and the J segment 7 bases; nucleotides outside the gene matches: 5. CDR1 is SGHTA and CDR2 is FQGNSA in the germline V gene. CDR3 sequence reads: CASSSLDRVEKLFF. For the CDR3, the DNA is TGTGCCAGCAGCTCATTGGACAGGGTTGAAAAACTGTTTTTT.

This clonotype was counted only a few times. The chain carries TRBV29-1 and TRBJ2-3; the match to TRBD2 covers 8 bases. This CDR3 contains 11 residues. With V trimmed by 8 bases and J by 10 bases, 8 bases remained unmatched. The germline V gene encodes CDR1 SQVTM and CDR2 ANQGSEA. The DNA for the CDR3 is TGCAGCTATACCGGGGGGGCCCCGCAGTATTTT. Amino acids: CSYTGGAPQYF.

This clonotype has a handful of counts. The chain combines TRBV6-2 or TRBV6-3 with TRBJ2-2, with no clear D. This CDR3 has 15 amino acids. Germline V gene sequence: CDR1 MNHEY, CDR2 SVGEGT. V gave up 4 bases and J gave up 2 bases, with 11 bases separating them. CDR3 in DNA: TGTGCCAGCAGTTCGGGTGGCAGTAACACCGGGGAGCTGTTTTTT. Protein product: CASSSGGSNTGELFF.

V and J are TRBV27 and TRBJ1-1, with 7 nucleotides matching TRBD1. Trimming removed 9 bases from V and 7 bases from J; junction bases left unmatched: 2. The CDR3 has 10 residues. Per the germline V gene, CDR1 is MNHEY and CDR2 is SMNVEV (reference sequence). CDR3 bases: TGTGCCAGGAGGGACAGTGAAGCTTTCTTT. It encodes CARRDSEAFF.

The genes are TRBV14 and TRBJ2-1, with TRBD2 matching 13 bases. This CDR3 region has 15 residues. In germline, CDR1 is SGHDN, CDR2 FVKESK. The trim removed 2 bases at V and 8 bases at J, leaving 3 bases unmatched. Written as DNA, the CDR3 is TGTGCCAGCAGCCAAAACGGACTAGCGGGAGATGAGCAGTTCTTC. Translating gives CASSQNGLAGDEQFF.

Points on this clonotype: The junction departs from germline at one end; a sequencing error may be responsible. The V call is TRBV7-8, the J call TRBJ2-3; possible D gene TRBD2, 7 bases. The CDR3 contains 15 residues. The V gene's germline CDR1 is SGHVS and CDR2 FQNEAQ. Here the CDR3 reads CASRGLRGGTDTQYF. CDR3 nucleotide sequence: TGTGCCAGCAGGGGGTTGAGGGGGGGCACGGATACGCAGTATTTT.

The chain has TRBV11-1 and TRBJ1-1; 9 nucleotides line up with TRBD1. The V and J ends lost 5 bases and 11 bases, in that order; junction bases with no gene match: 6. Germline assignment: CDR1 SGHAT and CDR2 FQDESV (reference sequence). This CDR3 is 12 amino acids long. DNA for the CDR3: TGTGCCAGCAGCATGGGGGACAGGGATGCTTTCTTT. It codes for CASSMGDRDAFF.

This CDR3 is CSARWPGGTNQPQHF. For the CDR3, the DNA is TGCAGTGCTAGATGGCCAGGGGGCACCAATCAGCCCCAGCATTTT. V is TRBV20-1 and J is TRBJ1-5; 8 nucleotides line up with TRBD1. Germline V gene sequence: CDR1 DFQATT, CDR2 SNEGSKA (reference sequence). CDR3 length equals 15 residues. After removal of 2 bases from V and 3 bases from J, the junction contained 6 bases not matched to a gene.

Ten or more counts support this clonotype. DNA of the CDR3: TGTGCCAGCAGCTTACTACGGGGCTACGAGCAGTACTTC. Protein: CASSLLRGYEQYF. This chain uses TRBV11-3 with TRBJ2-7, with a weak D call TRBD2 (5 bases). The germline gives CDR1 SGHNT, CDR2 YENEEA. The CDR3 covers 13 residues. V dropped 2 bases and J dropped 3 bases, with 8 bases sitting between them.

The rearrangement joins TRBV7-2 to TRBJ1-2; D gene ambiguous. The CDR3 contains 15 residues. Germline-derived CDR1 and CDR2 are SGHTA and FQGNSA. Trimming stripped 4 bases from V and 4 bases from J, with 16 bases between. CDR3 coding DNA: TGTGCCAGCAGCTCCCGGGCCTCCCGGGGCTATGGCTACACCTTC. Protein sequence: CASSSRASRGYGYTF.

Only a few counts were recorded for this clonotype. This sequence joins TRBV20-1 and TRBJ1-4; D call uncertain. The CDR3 has 15 residues. Trimming shortened V by 6 bases and J by 0 bases, and 14 bases separated the two germline ends. Looked up from germline, CDR1 is DFQATT and CDR2 is SNEGSKA (reference sequence). CDR3 DNA sequence: TGCAGTGCCCTACGAGGCTCTGCAACTAATGAAAAACTGTTTTTT. Its protein is CSALRGSATNEKLFF.

The rearrangement links TRBV20-1 to TRBJ1-2; a possible D gene is TRBD1 (5 bases). Germline values: CDR1 DFQATT, CDR2 SNEGSKA (reference sequence). This CDR3 region has 12 residues. The germline V and J ends were trimmed by 2 bases and 4 bases, with 8 bases remaining between them. CDR3 DNA sequence: TGCAGTGCTAGACTGGACACCTATGGCTACACCTTC. Its translation is CSARLDTYGYTF.

This clonotype has only a few counts. The rearrangement joins TRBV5-4 to TRBJ2-2; D unresolved. Trimming removed 4 bases from V and 1 base from J, with 14 bases in between. The CDR3 length is 16 residues. In germline, CDR1 is SGHNT, CDR2 YYREEE (reference sequence). Here the CDR3 reads CASSPFPDGNTGELFF. DNA of the CDR3: TGTGCCAGCAGCCCTTTCCCGGACGGGAACACCGGGGAGCTGTTTTTT. Supplemented by reference TRBV5-4 and TRBJ2-2, the full variable domain reads ETGVTQSPTHLIKTRGQQVTLRCSSQSGHNTVSWYQQALGQGPQFIFQYYREEENGRGNFPPRFSGLQFPNYSSELNVNALELDDSALYLCASSPFPDGNTGELFFGEGSRLTVL.

This clonotype was counted ten times or more. This sequence joins TRBV30 and TRBJ2-5; D gene unclear. The ends were cut back, 0 bases at V and 4 bases at J, with 12 bases in the middle. This CDR3 is built from 14 residues. Per germline, CDR1 GTSNPN and CDR2 SVGIG (reference sequence). This CDR3 reads CAWSVNRARETQYF. CDR3 DNA sequence: TGTGCCTGGAGTGTAAATAGGGCCCGAGAGACCCAGTACTTC.

This clonotype was seen a handful of times. V is TRBV29-1 and J is TRBJ1-3, with no clear D. The CDR3 sequence is 14 residues long. Germline V gives CDR1 SQVTM, CDR2 ANQGSEA. V was cut by 5 bases and J by 0 bases, with 11 bases left in between. DNA for the CDR3: TGCAGCGTTCTGAGCGGGGTCTCTGGAAACACCATATATTTT. Translation gives CSVLSGVSGNTIYF.

This chain uses TRBV3-1 with TRBJ1-4; D unclear. The CDR3 consists of 12 residues. Trimming shortened V by 6 bases and J by 3 bases, and 5 bases separated the two germline ends. Germline loops: CDR1 LGHDT, CDR2 YNNKEL (reference sequence). The CDR3 is CASSVANEKLFF. The CDR3 bases are TGTGCCAGCAGTGTCGCTAATGAAAAACTGTTTTTT.

This clonotype was counted only a few times. V usage is TRBV7-2 and J usage is TRBJ1-2; TRBD1 matches 8 bases. The CDR3 extends over 13 amino acids. After removal of 5 bases from V and 6 bases from J, the junction contained 5 bases not matched to a gene. The germline V gene has CDR1 SGHTA and CDR2 FQGNSA. The CDR3 spells CASSADRGNGYTF. In DNA, the CDR3 is TGTGCCAGCAGCGCCGACAGGGGTAATGGCTACACCTTC. Based on the CDR3 plus reference TRBV7-2 and TRBJ1-2, the full variable domain is GAGVSQSPSNKVTEKGKDVELRCDPISGHTALYWYRQSLGQGLEFLIYFQGNSAPDKSGLPSDRFSAERTGGSVSTLTIQRTQQEDSAVYLCASSADRGNGYTFGSGTRLTVV.